This TCR beta chain was identified during a study of patients and donors after allogeneic stem cell transplantation. The V gene end was trimmed by 1 base and the J gene end by 4 bases; junction bases not matched to a gene: 4. Germline assignment: CDR1 SNHLY and CDR2 FYNNEI. The CDR3 has 15 residues. This clonotype was counted many times. TCRdb reanalysed the RT-PCR reads using MiXCR and keeps one entry per CDR3 protein. The table has roughly 960,000 distinct CDR3 sequences, roughly 18% seen once. The sequence was collected from a human donor who was either an allogeneic HSCT recipient or a stem cell or donor lymphocyte infusion donor (not recorded which). It is not recorded whose cells these are; they may come from a transplant donor. The material sequenced was blood, either unsorted or a sorted T cell fraction (not recorded which). This chain joins TRBV2 and TRBJ1-5; 7 positions match TRBD1. The CDR3 protein is CASSEEAGGNQPQHF. The CDR3 DNA reads as TGTGCCAGCAGTGAAGAGGCAGGGGGTAATCAGCCCCAGCATTTT.